This T cell receptor beta chain was sequenced for a study of beta chain features in type 1 diabetes. Since all of the isolated RNA was reverse transcribed, expressed TCRB transcripts were what got sequenced. Clones were read by immunoSEQ multiplex PCR, and TCRdb kept only the in-frame ones, dropping some. The sample holds approximately 150,000 clones; roughly 9% are singletons and the top ten take less than 3%. This CDR3 is 15 amino acids long. This clonotype was obtained from a woman aged 18-35 years in good health. Sequenced material: central memory CD4+ T cells from blood. J is TRBJ1-5 and V is TRBV21-1. TRBV21-1 is tagged as a pseudogene. The CDR3 loop is CASSIRGPSNQPQHF. As DNA, the CDR3 is TGTGCCAGCAGCATACGAGGGCCTAGCAATCAGCCCCAGCATTTT.